The source of this TCR beta chain is a study of T cells in Graves' hyperthyroidism and ophthalmopathy. The ends were cut back, 5 bases at V and 5 bases at J, with 12 bases in the middle. The CDR3 contains 13 residues. Germline CDR1 SGHAT, CDR2 FQNNGV. Disease duration under 2 months; hyperthyroidism patients were aged 18 to 65. Pregnant or lactating patients were excluded, as were those with uncontrolled infection or other autoimmune disease. The TCR beta CDR3 regions underwent amplification using RNA transcripts as the source. Researchers ran a first-round RT-PCR on the TCR CDR3 using the HTBI primer set. From the multiplex PCR reads, TCRdb called clonotypes with MiXCR, one entry per CDR3 protein. The sample yields some 360,000 distinct CDR3 sequences, approximately 15% seen once. This clonotype was seen repeatedly, ten times or more. Its antigen is unidentified. Regarding the study as a whole: Ophthalmopathy got predicted by the model a median about 6.7 months before its onset.

The sequenced material came from blood. This chain connects TRBV11-2 to TRBJ2-5; the D is unclear. This clonotype was obtained from a woman aged 55-70 years with Graves' hyperthyroidism. CDR3 residues: CASSGPDGETQYF. The CDR3 bases are TGTGCCAGCAGCGGTCCAGACGGGGAGACCCAGTACTTC.